The clone carrying this T cell receptor beta chain has just one count. The antigen is not known. The source of the sample is a study of chemoradiotherapy in HPV16-positive cancers. Study observations and caveats: HPV-responsive T-cell expansion during chemoradiotherapy was linked to improved recurrence-free survival in HPV16-positive patients. Candidate HPV-specific clones and E7-related TCR motifs grew in tumor during treatment. Only a couple of HPV16-positive patients supplied the functional HPV-specificity definition.

Method: immunoSEQ multiplex PCR; TCRdb's copy keeps in-frame clones and lacks some. The data contain 30,000 or so clones, roughly nine tenths of them singletons. CDR1 SQVTM and CDR2 ANQGSEA come from the germline V gene. V gave up 5 bases and J gave up 9 bases, with 20 bases separating them. The CDR3 is made up of 14 amino acids. Samples were taken several times over chemoradiotherapy. This sequence originates from a human donor with HPV-associated anogenital cancer. Sequences were derived from blood, sampled from a patient who underwent chemoradiotherapy. The chain carries TRBV29-1 and TRBJ2-1; D is unresolved. CDR3 amino acids: CSVRTLPRTGEQFF. The DNA for the CDR3 is TGCAGCGTTCGAACTTTGCCACGTACCGGTGAGCAGTTCTTC.